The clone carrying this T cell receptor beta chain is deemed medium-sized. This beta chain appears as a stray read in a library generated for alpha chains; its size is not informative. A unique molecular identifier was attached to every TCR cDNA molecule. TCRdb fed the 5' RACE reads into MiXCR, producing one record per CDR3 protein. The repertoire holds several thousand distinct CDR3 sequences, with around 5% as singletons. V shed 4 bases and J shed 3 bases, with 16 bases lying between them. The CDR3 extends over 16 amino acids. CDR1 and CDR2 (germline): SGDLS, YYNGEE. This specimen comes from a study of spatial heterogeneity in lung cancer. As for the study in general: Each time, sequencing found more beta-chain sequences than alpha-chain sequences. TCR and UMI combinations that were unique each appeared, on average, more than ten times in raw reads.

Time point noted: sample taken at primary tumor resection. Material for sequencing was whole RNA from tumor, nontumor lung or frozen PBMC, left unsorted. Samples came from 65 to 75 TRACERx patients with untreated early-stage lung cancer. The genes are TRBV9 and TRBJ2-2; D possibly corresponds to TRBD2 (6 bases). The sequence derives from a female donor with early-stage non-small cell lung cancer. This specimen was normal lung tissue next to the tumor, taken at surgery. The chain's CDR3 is CASSPLGGADTGELFF. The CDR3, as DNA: TGTGCCAGCAGCCCCCTAGGCGGGGCGGACACCGGGGAGCTGTTTTTT. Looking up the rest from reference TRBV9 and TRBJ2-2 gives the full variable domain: DSGVTQTPKHLITATGQRVTLRCSPRSGDLSVYWYQQSLDQGLQFLIQYYNGEERAKGNILERFSAQQFPDLHSELNLSSLELGDSALYFCASSPLGGADTGELFFGEGSRLTVL.